Included here is one TCR beta chain sequence, with context. The antigen remains undetermined. This entry belongs to a study of T cell responses to AZD1222 COVID-19 vaccine. Here immunoSEQ multiplex PCR was the method, and the copy in TCRdb shows in-frame clones only, minus some. Of around 160,000 clones in the sample, around 89% were seen once. Overall study results and limits: After the peak T cell response, and only then, were repertoires sampled. The donor group comprised mostly white British people and more females; the analysis possibly underestimated clonal diversity.

Trimming cost V 0 bases and J 2 bases, with 4 bases left between them. The CDR3 runs 13 residues. Germline V lookup: CDR1 MNHEY, CDR2 SVGEGT. The rearrangement joins TRBV6-2 or TRBV6-3 to TRBJ1-2; D ambiguous. The material was peripheral blood, obtained on day 0 of AZD1222 vaccination. The TCR sequence derives from an adult in good health. The CDR3 protein is CASSYSSNYGYTF. CDR3 DNA: TGTGCCAGCAGTTACTCTAGCAACTATGGCTACACCTTC.